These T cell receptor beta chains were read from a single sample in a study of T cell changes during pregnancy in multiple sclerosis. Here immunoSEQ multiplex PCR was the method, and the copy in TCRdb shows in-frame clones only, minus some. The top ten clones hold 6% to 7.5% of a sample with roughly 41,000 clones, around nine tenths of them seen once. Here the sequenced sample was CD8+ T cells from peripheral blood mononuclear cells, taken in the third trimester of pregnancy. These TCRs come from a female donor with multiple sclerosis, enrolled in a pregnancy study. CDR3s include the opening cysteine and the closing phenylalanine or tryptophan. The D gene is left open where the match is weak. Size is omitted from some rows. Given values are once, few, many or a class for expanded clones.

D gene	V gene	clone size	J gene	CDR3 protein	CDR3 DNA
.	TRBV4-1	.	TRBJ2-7	CASSQDLATLQIYEQYF	TGCGCCAGCAGCCAAGACCTAGCGACTCTCCAGATCTACGAGCAGTACTTC
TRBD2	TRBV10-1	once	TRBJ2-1	CASSESSGGPYNEQFF	TGCGCCAGCAGTGAGTCTAGCGGGGGGCCCTACAATGAGCAGTTCTTC
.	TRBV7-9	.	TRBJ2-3	CASSPQTAISTDTQYF	TGTGCCAGCAGCCCCCAGACAGCTATTAGCACAGATACGCAGTATTTT
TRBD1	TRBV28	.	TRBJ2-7	CASRTGTGSYEQYF	TGTGCCAGCAGAACCGGGACAGGTTCCTACGAGCAGTACTTC
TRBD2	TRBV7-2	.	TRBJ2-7	CASSPLGLAGGYEQYF	TGTGCCAGCAGCCCACTGGGGCTAGCGGGGGGATACGAGCAGTACTTC
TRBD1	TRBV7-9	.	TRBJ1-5	CASSPTGGWQPQHF	TGTGCCAGCAGCCCTACAGGGGGCTGGCAGCCCCAGCATTTT
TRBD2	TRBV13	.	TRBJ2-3	CASSLRLAGEIDTQYF	TGTGCCAGCAGCTTACGGCTAGCGGGGGAGATAGATACGCAGTATTTT
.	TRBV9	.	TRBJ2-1	CASSVQGDSYNEQFF	TGTGCCAGCAGCGTACAGGGGGACTCATACAATGAGCAGTTCTTC
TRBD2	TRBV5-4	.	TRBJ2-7	CASSLGEGEQYF	TGTGCCAGCAGCTTAGGGGAGGGCGAGCAGTACTTC
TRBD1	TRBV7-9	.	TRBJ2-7	CAGQGAVGEQYF	TGTGCCGGACAGGGGGCGGTAGGCGAGCAGTACTTC
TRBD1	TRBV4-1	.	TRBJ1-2	CASSQDPTGDYGYTF	TGCGCCAGCAGCCAAGATCCCACAGGGGACTATGGCTACACCTTC
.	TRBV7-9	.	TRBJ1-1	CASSLDGGRANTEAFF	TGTGCCAGCAGCTTAGACGGTGGCAGGGCGAACACTGAAGCTTTCTTT